The text below deals with one T cell receptor beta chain. This specimen belongs to a study of patients and donors after allogeneic stem cell transplantation. Germline loops: CDR1 MNHEY, CDR2 SMNVEV (reference sequence). The V end was cut by 5 bases, the J end by 4 bases, with 17 bases between. This CDR3 is 15 amino acids long. TCRdb re-called the RT-PCR reads through MiXCR, storing one row per CDR3 protein. The data contain approximately 200,000 distinct CDR3 sequences, less than 45% of them seen just once; the ten biggest clones take up 33%. The chain has TRBV27 and TRBJ1-2, with D uncertain. The sequence derives from a human donor who was either an allogeneic HSCT recipient or a stem cell or donor lymphocyte infusion donor (not recorded which). It is not recorded whose cells these are; they may come from a transplant donor. The sequenced material came from blood, either unsorted or a sorted T cell fraction (not recorded which). This CDR3 is CASSREKMPLYGYTF. CDR3 DNA: TGTGCCAGCAGTAGGGAGAAGATGCCCCTCTATGGCTACACCTTC.